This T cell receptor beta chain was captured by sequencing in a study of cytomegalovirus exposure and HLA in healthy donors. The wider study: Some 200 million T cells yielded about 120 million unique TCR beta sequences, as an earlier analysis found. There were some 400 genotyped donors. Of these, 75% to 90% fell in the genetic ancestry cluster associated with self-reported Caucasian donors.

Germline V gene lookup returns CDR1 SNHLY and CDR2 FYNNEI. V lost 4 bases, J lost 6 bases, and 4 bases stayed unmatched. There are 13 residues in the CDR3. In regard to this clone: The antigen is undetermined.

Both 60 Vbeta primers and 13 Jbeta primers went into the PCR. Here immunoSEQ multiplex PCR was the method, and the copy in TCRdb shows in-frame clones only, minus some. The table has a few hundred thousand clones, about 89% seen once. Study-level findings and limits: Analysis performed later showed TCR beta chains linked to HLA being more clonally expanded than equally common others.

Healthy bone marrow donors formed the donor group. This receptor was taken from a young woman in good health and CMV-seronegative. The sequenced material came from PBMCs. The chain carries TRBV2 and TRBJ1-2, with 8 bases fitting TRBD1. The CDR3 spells CASSGETGDGYTF. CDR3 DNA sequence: TGTGCCAGCAGTGGTGAGACAGGGGATGGCTACACCTTC.